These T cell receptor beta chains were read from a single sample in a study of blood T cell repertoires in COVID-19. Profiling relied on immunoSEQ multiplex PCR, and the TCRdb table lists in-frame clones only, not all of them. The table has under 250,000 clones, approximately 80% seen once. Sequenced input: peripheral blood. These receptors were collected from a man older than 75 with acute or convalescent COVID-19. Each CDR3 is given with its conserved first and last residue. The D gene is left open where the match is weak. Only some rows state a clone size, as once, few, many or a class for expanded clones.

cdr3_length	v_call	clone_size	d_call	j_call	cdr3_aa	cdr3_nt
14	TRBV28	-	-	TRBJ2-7	CASEVRAHRYEQYF	TGTGCCAGCGAAGTCAGGGCGCATAGGTACGAGCAGTACTTC
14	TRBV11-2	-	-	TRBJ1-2	CASSLVAGGNGYTF	TGTGCCAGCAGCTTAGTAGCGGGGGGGAATGGCTACACCTTC
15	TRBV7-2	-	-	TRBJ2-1	CASSLGQASYNEQFF	TGTGCCAGCAGCTTAGGGCAGGCCTCCTACAATGAGCAGTTCTTC
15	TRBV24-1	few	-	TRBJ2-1	CATSDFKSSYNEQFF	TGTGCCACCAGTGATTTTAAGAGCTCCTACAATGAGCAGTTCTTC
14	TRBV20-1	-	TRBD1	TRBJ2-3	CSASRDSGADTQYF	TGCAGTGCTAGTAGGGACAGTGGGGCAGATACGCAGTATTTT
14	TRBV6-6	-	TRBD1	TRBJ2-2	CASSATGGTGELFF	TGTGCCAGCAGTGCTACAGGGGGCACCGGGGAGCTGTTTTTT
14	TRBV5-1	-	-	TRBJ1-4	CASSFEATNEKLFF	TGCGCCAGCAGCTTTGAGGCAACTAATGAAAAACTGTTTTTT
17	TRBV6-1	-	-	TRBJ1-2	CASSEEVRAGANYGYTF	TGTGCCAGCAGTGAAGAAGTAAGGGCAGGGGCTAACTATGGCTACACCTTC
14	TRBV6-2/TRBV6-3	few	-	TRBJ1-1	CASSYNRLQFQAFF	TGTGCCAGCAGTTACAACAGGCTACAATTCCAAGCTTTCTTT
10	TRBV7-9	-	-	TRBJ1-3	CASGAATIYF	TGTGCCAGCGGGGCGGCCACCATATATTTT
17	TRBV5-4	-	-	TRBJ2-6	CASSLEVWGAGANVLTF	TGTGCCAGCAGCTTGGAAGTATGGGGGGCTGGGGCCAACGTCCTGACTTTC
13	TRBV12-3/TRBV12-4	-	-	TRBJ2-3	CASTMASTDTQYF	TGTGCCAGCACGATGGCAAGCACAGATACGCAGTATTTT
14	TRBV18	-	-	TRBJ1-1	CASSPVEMNTEAFF	TGTGCCAGCTCACCCGTCGAGATGAACACTGAAGCTTTCTTT
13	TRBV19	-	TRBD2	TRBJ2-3	CATGGGLTDTQYF	TGTGCCACCGGCGGGGGTTTAACAGATACGCAGTATTTT
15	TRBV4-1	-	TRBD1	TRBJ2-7	CASSLSGQGSNEQYF	TGCGCCAGCAGCCTATCCGGACAGGGATCGAACGAGCAGTACTTC
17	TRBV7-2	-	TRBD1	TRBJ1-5	CASSLSVRTGKDQPQHF	TGTGCCAGCAGCTTAAGCGTACGGACAGGGAAGGATCAGCCCCAGCATTTT
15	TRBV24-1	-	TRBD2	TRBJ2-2	CATSAPSGRTGELFF	TGTGCCACCAGTGCCCCTAGCGGGAGGACCGGGGAGCTGTTTTTT
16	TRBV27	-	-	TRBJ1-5	CASSLFGRADDQPQHF	TGTGCCAGCAGTTTATTCGGCAGGGCGGACGATCAGCCCCAGCATTTT
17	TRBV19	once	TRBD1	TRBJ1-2	CASTLSAPLTGSDGYTF	TGTGCCAGTACCCTCTCAGCCCCCTTGACAGGGTCTGATGGCTACACCTTC
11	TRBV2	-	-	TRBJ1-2	CASGRGYGYTF	TGTGCCAGCGGCAGGGGCTATGGCTACACCTTC
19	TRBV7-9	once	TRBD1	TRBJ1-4	CASSHGQVQNYATNEKLFF	TGTGCCAGCAGCCACGGACAGGTTCAGAATTATGCAACTAATGAAAAACTGTTTTTT
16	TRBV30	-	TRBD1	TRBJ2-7	CAWRAPGTGFTYEQYF	TGTGCCTGGAGGGCTCCCGGGACAGGGTTCACCTACGAGCAGTACTTC
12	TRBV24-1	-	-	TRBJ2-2	CATSERAGELFF	TGTGCCACCAGTGAACGGGCCGGGGAGCTGTTTTTT
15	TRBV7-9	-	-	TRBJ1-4	CASSRPGRGDEKLFF	TGTGCCAGCAGCCGTCCGGGGAGGGGGGATGAAAAACTGTTTTTT
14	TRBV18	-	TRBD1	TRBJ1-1	CASSPQGARSEAFF	TGTGCCAGCTCACCACAGGGGGCGCGGTCTGAAGCTTTCTTT
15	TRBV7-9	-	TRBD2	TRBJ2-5	CASSSTSSRGETQYF	TGTGCCAGCAGCTCGACTAGCTCCCGGGGAGAGACCCAGTACTTC
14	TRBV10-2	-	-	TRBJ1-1	CATSGTDLDTEAFF	TGCGCCACCTCGGGGACTGACTTGGACACTGAAGCTTTCTTT
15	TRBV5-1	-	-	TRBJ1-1	CASSLLSSSVTEAFF	TGCGCCAGCAGCTTGTTATCGTCTTCGGTCACTGAAGCTTTCTTT
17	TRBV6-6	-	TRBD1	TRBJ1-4	CASSPQGKAVTNEKLFF	TGTGCCAGCAGTCCACAGGGGAAGGCTGTAACTAATGAAAAACTGTTTTTT
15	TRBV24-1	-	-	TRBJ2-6	CATSDRVSGANVLTF	TGTGCCACCAGTGACCGCGTCTCTGGGGCCAACGTCCTGACTTTC
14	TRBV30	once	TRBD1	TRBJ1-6	CAWSVQGWNSPLHF	TGTGCCTGGAGTGTACAGGGGTGGAATTCACCCCTCCACTTT
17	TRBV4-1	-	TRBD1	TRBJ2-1	CASSQDRGQGSRDEQFF	TGCGCCAGCAGCCAAGATAGGGGACAGGGCTCCCGGGATGAGCAGTTCTTC
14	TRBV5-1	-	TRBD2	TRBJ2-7	CASSSSGVSYEQYF	TGCGCCAGCAGCTCTAGCGGGGTCTCCTACGAGCAGTACTTC
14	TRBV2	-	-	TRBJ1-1	CASSDSQGYTEAFF	TGTGCCAGCAGTGATTCACAGGGCTACACTGAAGCTTTCTTT
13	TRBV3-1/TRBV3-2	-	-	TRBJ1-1	CASSQDRGTEAFF	TGTGCCAGCAGCCAAGACAGGGGAACTGAAGCTTTCTTT
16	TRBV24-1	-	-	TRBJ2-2	CATSDFGLRDTGELFF	TGTGCCACCAGTGATTTCGGACTTCGGGACACCGGGGAGCTGTTTTTT
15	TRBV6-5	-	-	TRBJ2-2	CASISGALRTGELFF	TGTGCCAGCATTTCAGGCGCCCTGCGCACCGGGGAGCTGTTTTTT
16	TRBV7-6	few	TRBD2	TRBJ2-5	CASSLVGLAGRETQYF	TGTGCCAGCAGCTTAGTAGGACTAGCGGGACGAGAGACCCAGTACTTC
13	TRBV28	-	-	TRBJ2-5	CASSLTSGITQYF	TGTGCCAGCAGTTTGACCTCAGGGATAACCCAGTACTTC
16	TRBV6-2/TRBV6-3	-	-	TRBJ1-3	CASSYTSGFSGNTIYF	TGTGCCAGCAGTTACACTTCAGGGTTCTCTGGAAACACCATATATTTT
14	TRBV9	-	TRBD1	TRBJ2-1	CASSRDRGYDEQFF	TGTGCCAGCAGCCGGGACAGGGGGTACGATGAGCAGTTCTTC
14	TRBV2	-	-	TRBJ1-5	CASSAQRSNQPQHF	TGTGCCAGCAGTGCTCAGAGGAGCAATCAGCCCCAGCATTTT
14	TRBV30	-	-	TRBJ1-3	CAWSKDRKGNTIYF	TGTGCCTGGAGTAAGGACAGAAAAGGAAACACCATATATTTT
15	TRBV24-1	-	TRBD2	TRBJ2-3	CATSDRAGGGDTQYF	TGTGCCACCAGTGACCGAGCGGGAGGGGGAGATACGCAGTATTTT
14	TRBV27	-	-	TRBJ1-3	CASSPTRGGNTIYF	TGTGCCAGCAGTCCCACAAGAGGCGGAAACACCATATATTTT
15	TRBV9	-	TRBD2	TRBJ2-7	CASSVESGRAFEQYF	TGTGCCAGCAGCGTAGAAAGCGGGAGGGCATTCGAGCAGTACTTC
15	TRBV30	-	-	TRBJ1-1	CAWRGPRGRYTEAFF	TGTGCCTGGAGGGGGCCGCGGGGAAGATACACTGAAGCTTTCTTT
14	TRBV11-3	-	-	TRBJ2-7	CASSFAAGVGEQYF	TGTGCCAGCAGCTTTGCGGCAGGGGTAGGCGAGCAGTACTTC
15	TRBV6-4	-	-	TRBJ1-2	CASSPDRRQHGGYTF	TGTGCCAGCAGTCCCGATAGGAGACAGCATGGTGGCTACACCTTC
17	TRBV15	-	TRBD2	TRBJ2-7	CATSRDLLAGYPNEQYF	TGTGCCACCAGCAGGGATTTACTAGCGGGATATCCAAACGAGCAGTACTTC
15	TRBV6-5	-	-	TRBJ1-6	CASRTGSSYNSPLHF	TGTGCCAGCAGGACGGGGAGCTCCTATAATTCACCCCTCCACTTT
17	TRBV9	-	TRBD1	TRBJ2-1	CASSVAKTGGSYNEQFF	TGTGCCAGCAGCGTAGCAAAGACAGGGGGCTCCTACAATGAGCAGTTCTTC
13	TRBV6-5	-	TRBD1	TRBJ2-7	CASRWAGGYEQYF	TGTGCCAGCAGATGGGCAGGGGGCTACGAGCAGTACTTC
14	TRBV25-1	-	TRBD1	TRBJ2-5	CASKDRAGGETQYF	TGTGCCAGCAAGGACAGGGCTGGGGGGGAGACCCAGTACTTC
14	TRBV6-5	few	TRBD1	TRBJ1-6	CASRSGTGFSPLHF	TGTGCCAGCAGATCCGGGACAGGGTTTTCACCCCTCCACTTT
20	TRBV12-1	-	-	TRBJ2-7	CASSSTPSGRASGGAYEQYF	TGTGCCAGCAGCTCTACCCCCAGCGGGAGGGCCTCAGGAGGAGCCTACGAGCAGTACTTC
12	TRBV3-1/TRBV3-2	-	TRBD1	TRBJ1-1	CASSLRGREAFF	TGTGCCAGCAGCCTTAGGGGGCGTGAAGCTTTCTTT
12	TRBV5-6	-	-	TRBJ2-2	CASSPPAGELFF	TGTGCCAGCAGCCCCCCGGCCGGGGAGCTGTTTTTT
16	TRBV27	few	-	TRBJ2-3	CASSLFQGSSTDTQYF	TGTGCCAGCAGTTTATTTCAGGGTTCTAGCACAGATACGCAGTATTTT